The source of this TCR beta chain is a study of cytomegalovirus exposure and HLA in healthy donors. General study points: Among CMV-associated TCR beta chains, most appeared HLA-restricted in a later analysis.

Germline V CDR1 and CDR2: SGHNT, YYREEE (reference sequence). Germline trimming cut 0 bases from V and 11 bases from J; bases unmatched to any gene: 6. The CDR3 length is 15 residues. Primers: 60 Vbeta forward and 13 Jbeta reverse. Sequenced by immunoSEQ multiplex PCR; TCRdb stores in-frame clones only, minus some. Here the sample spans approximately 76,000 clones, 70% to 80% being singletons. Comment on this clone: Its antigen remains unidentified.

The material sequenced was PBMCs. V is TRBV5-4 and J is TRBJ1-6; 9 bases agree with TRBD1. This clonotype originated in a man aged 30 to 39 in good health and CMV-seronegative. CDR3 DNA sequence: TGTGCCAGCAGCTTGGAGGGGACAGGGACGGCACCCCTCCACTTT. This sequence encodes CASSLEGTGTAPLHF. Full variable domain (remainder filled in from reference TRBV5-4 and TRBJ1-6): ETGVTQSPTHLIKTRGQQVTLRCSSQSGHNTVSWYQQALGQGPQFIFQYYREEENGRGNFPPRFSGLQFPNYSSELNVNALELDDSALYLCASSLEGTGTAPLHFGNGTRLTVT.